Sequencing of this TCR beta chain was carried out in a study of blood T cell repertoires in COVID-19. Study-wide background: Symptom resolution, clearance, or two negative PCRs marked the recovered donors of Cohort 3. Both acute and convalescent COVID-19 samples were obtained from the United States, Italy and Spain.

With V trimmed by 4 bases and J by 7 bases, 5 bases remained unmatched. The germline V gene encodes CDR1 SGHRS and CDR2 YFSETQ. This CDR3 contains 14 residues. Generated by immunoSEQ multiplex PCR, the TCRdb table keeps only in-frame clones and is missing some. The sample lists more than 120,000 clones; about 87% were seen once. This receptor was obtained from a man in his forties or fifties in a cohort exposed to, infected with or recovered from COVID-19 (not recorded which). V is TRBV5-1 and J is TRBJ2-1, with TRBD1 identical over 10 bases. The specimen was PBMCs or T cells enriched from blood (not recorded which). The CDR3 region is CASSEGQGKNEQFF. Written as DNA, the CDR3 is TGCGCCAGCAGCGAGGGACAGGGGAAAAATGAGCAGTTCTTC.